The next 27 T cell receptor beta chains were all read from a single sample in a study of T cell responses to AZD1222 COVID-19 vaccine. Profiled with immunoSEQ multiplex PCR; TCRdb holds only in-frame clones, not every one. The sample includes 110,000 to 150,000 clones, 70% to 90% seen only once; the top ten take around 8%. This material consisted of peripheral blood, taken on day 0 of AZD1222 vaccination. The receptors derive from an adult in good health.

V and J are TRBV5-1 and TRBJ2-1; 9 nucleotides agree with TRBD2. CDR3 length: 15 residues. The germline V gene has CDR1 SGHRS and CDR2 YFSETQ. V dropped 2 bases and J dropped 3; count of bases not matched to a gene: 3. CDR3 amino acids: CASSFSGGDYNEQFF. The CDR3 bases are TGCGCCAGCAGCTTTAGCGGGGGCGACTACAATGAGCAGTTCTTC.

The chain employs TRBV7-8 and TRBJ1-5; possible D gene TRBD1, 5 bases. The CDR3 extends over 12 amino acids. Trimming took 6 bases from V and 11 from J, leaving 14 bases between them. Germline lookup yields CDR1 SGHVS and CDR2 FQNEAQ. CDR3 DNA sequence: TGTGCCAGCAGTTTCGAACGGGGGGCCCAGCATTTT. As protein: CASSFERGAQHF.

This chain uses TRBV7-9 with TRBJ1-3; D gene uncertain. Trimming pared 5 bases from V and 0 bases from J, leaving 14 bases between. Looked up from germline, CDR1 is SEHNR and CDR2 is FQNEAQ (reference sequence). The length of the CDR3 is 16 residues. CDR3 sequence: CASSTTLVASGNTIYF. Here the CDR3 DNA reads TGTGCCAGCAGCACTACTTTGGTAGCCTCTGGAAACACCATATATTTT.

This chain uses TRBV4-1 with TRBJ1-1; 7 bases line up with TRBD1. The J segment lost 3 bases and the V segment lost 5 bases, leaving 9 bases of the junction unmatched. The CDR3 covers 15 residues. CDR1 MGHRA and CDR2 YSYEKL come from the germline V gene. For the CDR3, the DNA is TGCGCCAGCAGCAAAGGGAAGGGGGCCGACACTGAAGCTTTCTTT. As protein: CASSKGKGADTEAFF.

The chain links TRBV28 to TRBJ1-5, with 12 bases aligning to TRBD1. Germline CDR1 MDHEN, CDR2 SYDVKM. The CDR3 totals 16 residues. After removal of 5 bases from V and 5 bases from J, the junction contained 7 bases not matched to a gene. The DNA of the CDR3 is TGTGCCAGCAGTCGGCCGGGACAGGGGGCGGATCAGCCCCAGCATTTT. Amino acids: CASSRPGQGADQPQHF.

This chain connects TRBV3-1 (or the pseudogene TRBV3-2) to TRBJ1-1; D is perhaps TRBD1 (6 bases). The V gene lost 6 bases and the J gene lost 5 bases, with 22 bases spanning the gap. Germline V CDR1 and CDR2: LGHDT, YNNKEL (reference sequence). This CDR3 contains 16 residues. This chain's CDR3 is CASRQSKTGVGTEAFF. CDR3 coding DNA: TGTGCCAGCAGACAAAGTAAGACAGGAGTAGGGACTGAAGCTTTCTTT.

V and J are TRBV7-6 and TRBJ2-2; D is unclear. V was trimmed by 2 bases and J by 0 bases, leaving 10 bases between them. The V gene's germline CDR1 is SGHVS and CDR2 FNYEAQ. The length of the CDR3 is 16 residues. The CDR3 region is CASSLFVSANTGELFF. The CDR3 coding sequence is TGTGCCAGCAGCTTATTTGTATCTGCGAACACCGGGGAGCTGTTTTTT.

The rearrangement joins TRBV28 to TRBJ2-3, with D possibly being TRBD2 (7 bases). The ends were cut back, 2 bases at V and 1 base at J, with 10 bases in the middle. Germline values: CDR1 MDHEN, CDR2 SYDVKM. The CDR3 is made up of 15 amino acids. The CDR3 region is CASSLGGGRTDTQYF. CDR3 DNA: TGTGCCAGCAGTTTAGGCGGGGGCCGCACAGATACGCAGTATTTT.

The chain carries TRBV5-1 and TRBJ1-4; 8 nucleotides agree with TRBD1. Trimming cost V 0 bases and J 11 bases; bases outside gene matches: 9. The CDR3 is 15 residues long. Germline V gene data show CDR1 as SGHRS and CDR2 as YFSETQ. CDR3 in amino acids: CASSLDTGGGLKLFF. Here the CDR3 DNA reads TGCGCCAGCAGCTTGGATACAGGGGGTGGTTTGAAACTGTTTTTT.

This chain joins TRBV10-1 and TRBJ1-3; D is ambiguous. This CDR3 spans 14 amino acids. CDR1 and CDR2 (germline): WNHNN, SYGVQD (reference sequence). V was shortened by 3 bases and J by 0 bases, with 6 bases between the two germline ends. The CDR3 region has the DNA TGCGCCAGCAGTGATCCGAACTCTGGAAACACCATATATTTT. Its translation is CASSDPNSGNTIYF.

V is TRBV12-5 and J is TRBJ2-1; 9 bases match TRBD2. V shed 2 bases, J shed 7 bases, and the junction held 9 bases outside the gene matches. The CDR3 runs 16 residues. Germline assignment: CDR1 LGHNT and CDR2 FRNRAP. The CDR3 region is CASGLYSGRGGNEQFF. The CDR3 DNA is TGTGCTAGTGGTTTGTATAGCGGGAGAGGGGGTAATGAGCAGTTCTTC.

Here the CDR3 DNA reads TGCGCCAGCAGCTTGGTTGGAGGCCGGTACAATGAGCAGTTCTTC. It codes for CASSLVGGRYNEQFF. The V call is TRBV5-1, the J call TRBJ2-1, with D perhaps matching TRBD2 (5 bases). V was trimmed by 0 bases and J by 4 bases, leaving 11 bases between them. Germline values: CDR1 SGHRS, CDR2 YFSETQ. The CDR3 sequence is 15 residues long.

The chain links TRBV28 to TRBJ1-6, with D possibly matching TRBD1 (6 bases). V was clipped by 2 bases and J by 13 bases, with 12 bases between them. The CDR3 runs to 13 residues. The germline CDR1 and CDR2 sequences are MDHEN and SYDVKM. This chain's CDR3 is CASSLRQVPPLHF. The CDR3 DNA sequence: TGTGCCAGCAGTTTACGACAGGTCCCGCCCCTCCACTTT.

This clone showed up just once. The chain is built from TRBV10-2 and TRBJ1-5; no reliable D call. The CDR3 length is 16 residues. CDR1 is WSHSY, CDR2 SAAADI, per germline. V lost 2 bases, J lost 2 bases, and 13 bases lay in between. The CDR3 loop reads CASSETVLGGNQPQHF. DNA for the CDR3: TGCGCCAGCAGTGAGACGGTTTTGGGTGGCAATCAGCCCCAGCATTTT.

This rearrangement joins TRBV6-5 to TRBJ2-1; no definite D call. The CDR3 contains 11 residues. V gave up 7 bases and J gave up 7 bases, with 8 bases separating them. The germline V gene has CDR1 MNHEY and CDR2 SVGAGI. In nucleotides, the CDR3 is TGTGCCAGCACCCTTGGTAATGAGCAGTTCTTC. Protein sequence: CASTLGNEQFF.

The J gene is TRBJ2-1, the V gene TRBV4-1; no clear D gene. V shed 1 base and J shed 2 bases, with 12 bases lying between them. The CDR3 extends over 16 amino acids. Germline V gives CDR1 MGHRA, CDR2 YSYEKL. The CDR3 sequence: CASSQGPDPAYNEQFF. The CDR3 DNA follows: TGCGCCAGCAGCCAAGGACCGGACCCAGCCTACAATGAGCAGTTCTTC.

This clone has only a few counts. The CDR3 DNA follows: TGTGCCATTCCGGGACAGGGACGCTACGAGCAGTACTTC. This gives the protein CAIPGQGRYEQYF. The rearrangement links TRBV10-3 to TRBJ2-7; TRBD1 agrees at 9 bases. The CDR3 is made up of 13 amino acids. The V segment lost 9 bases and the J segment 3 bases; nucleotides outside the gene matches: 6. CDR1 is ENHRY and CDR2 is SYGVKD in the germline V gene.

The genes are TRBV27 and TRBJ2-7; TRBD1 matches 11 bases. V dropped 5 bases and J dropped 10; count of bases not matched to a gene: 16. Germline lookup yields CDR1 MNHEY and CDR2 SMNVEV (reference sequence). CDR3 size: 16 residues. Here the CDR3 reads CASSPRPPGTGGVQYF. In DNA, the CDR3 is TGTGCCAGCAGTCCTCGCCCCCCCGGGACAGGGGGGGTTCAGTACTTC.

The chain has TRBV5-4 and TRBJ2-3; D is undetermined. This CDR3 is built from 13 residues. Trimming took 0 bases from V and 6 from J, leaving 8 bases between them. Germline V gene data show CDR1 as SGHNT and CDR2 as YYREEE (reference sequence). CDR3 bases: TGTGCCAGCAGCTTGGACCGACCCGATACGCAGTATTTT. This codes for CASSLDRPDTQYF.

The rearrangement joins TRBV10-1 to TRBJ2-2; 9 bases fit TRBD2. Trimming took 8 bases from V and 3 from J; bases not matched to a gene: 4. The CDR3 has 14 amino acids. Germline CDR1 and CDR2: WNHNN and SYGVQD (reference sequence). This CDR3 is CASGGTSHTGELFF. The CDR3 region has the DNA TGCGCCAGCGGGGGGACTAGCCACACCGGGGAGCTGTTTTTT.

The CDR3 DNA reads as TGTGCCAGCAGTCCCTGGGACAGGGTCGAGGGCGAGCAGTACTTC. Amino acids: CASSPWDRVEGEQYF. The chain uses TRBV27 and TRBJ2-7; 9 bases map to TRBD1. The CDR3 runs 15 residues. CDR1 is MNHEY and CDR2 is SMNVEV in the germline V gene (reference sequence). V lost 5 bases, J lost 6 bases, and 11 bases stayed unmatched.

A note on this clone: The identical CDR3 is also encoded by other nucleotide sequences in the sample. The chain uses TRBV5-1 and TRBJ1-1, with a weak D call TRBD1 (5 bases). The CDR3 spans 15 residues. Germline V CDR1 and CDR2: SGHRS, YFSETQ. The germline V and J ends were trimmed by 0 bases and 2 bases, with 11 bases remaining between them. For the CDR3, the DNA is TGCGCCAGCAGCTTGGCAGGGCAGGTAAACACTGAAGCTTTCTTT. Translated, it gives CASSLAGQVNTEAFF.

The V call is TRBV11-2, the J call TRBJ2-3; possibly TRBD1 or TRBD2 for D (6 bases each). CDR3 size: 16 residues. Germline V CDR1 and CDR2: SGHAT, FQNNGV. V was shortened by 1 base and J by 5 bases, with 16 bases between the two germline ends. For the CDR3, the DNA is TGTGCCAGCAGCTTAGTCGGCAGGGGAGGAATAGATACGCAGTATTTT. It encodes CASSLVGRGGIDTQYF. Looking up the rest from reference TRBV11-2 and TRBJ2-3 gives the full variable domain: EAGVAQSPRYKIIEKRQSVAFWCNPISGHATLYWYQQILGQGPKLLIQFQNNGVVDDSQLPKDRFSAERLKGVDSTLKIQPAKLEDSAVYLCASSLVGRGGIDTQYFGPGTRLTVL.

This clone was counted a single time. This sequence joins TRBV19 and TRBJ1-1, with 11 bases matching TRBD1. The ends lost 3 bases at V and 5 bases at J; junction bases unmatched: 8. The CDR3 runs to 16 residues. Germline V gives CDR1 LNHDA, CDR2 SQIVND (reference sequence). This CDR3 is CASSIGQGAMRTEAFF. As DNA, the CDR3 is TGTGCCAGTAGTATCGGACAGGGGGCCATGAGGACTGAAGCTTTCTTT.

The chain's CDR3 is CASSLPGQGPYEQYF. CDR3 nucleotides: TGTGCCAGCAGTCTACCGGGACAGGGGCCCTACGAGCAGTACTTC. The chain joins TRBV28 to TRBJ2-7, with 10 bases identical to TRBD1. J gave up 2 bases and V 5 bases, and 6 bases lay outside the gene matches. Germline V gene lookup returns CDR1 MDHEN and CDR2 SYDVKM. The CDR3 has 15 amino acids.

The V gene is TRBV19, the J gene TRBJ2-1; TRBD2 is a possible D gene (6 bases). Germline values: CDR1 LNHDA, CDR2 SQIVND (reference sequence). This CDR3 region has 14 residues. Trimming stripped 5 bases from V and 4 bases from J, with 12 bases between. In nucleotides, the CDR3 is TGTGCCAGTAGTCCCGTGGCGGGGTACAATGAGCAGTTCTTC. This encodes CASSPVAGYNEQFF.

This clone was counted a single time. The V call is TRBV12-3 or TRBV12-4, the J call TRBJ2-1; D unresolved. The V gene lost 5 bases and the J gene lost 5 bases, with 10 bases spanning the gap. The CDR3 is 13 amino acids. In DNA form, the CDR3 reads TGTGCCAGCAGTCACGACGAAGACAATGAGCAGTTCTTC. Its translation: CASSHDEDNEQFF.